This T cell receptor beta chain was captured by sequencing in a study of CD8+ T cells in alopecia areata (dated by TCRdb to 2017 to 2018). As for the study more broadly: Treated patients were enrolled in an open-label pilot trial of oral tofacitinib at 5 to 10 mg twice daily for moderate-to-severe alopecia areata. Human TCRbeta sequencing covered scalp tissue and sorted CD4+ and CD8+ peripheral blood T cells from patchy and totalis/universalis alopecia areata patients and healthy controls. Biopsies were taken from tofacitinib-treated patients at baseline and again at 4 and 24 weeks into treatment, and several of those patients also had a later scalp biopsy. RNA was obtained with the PAXgene miRNA kit for fixed scalp, the miRNeasy kit for PBMCs, and the RNeasy kit for mouse skin. immunoSEQ multiplex PCR using 35 Vbeta forward primers and 13 Jbeta reverse primers was used to amplify TCRbeta CDR3 regions. Patients stayed on tofacitinib for 6 to 18 months and then had 6 months of follow-up off drug so that delayed response and recurrence could be assessed. High-throughput TCRbeta sequencing was used to examine T cell clonal expansion in alopecia areata in both the C3H/HeJ mouse model and human patients. Scalp clonality was compared among normal scalp (n=4), patchy alopecia areata scalp (n=8), and alopecia totalis/universalis scalp (n=8). What the work shows at the level of the full study, not this receptor alone: Shared TCR sequences between patients were less evident than in mice, which may be partly attributable to HLA diversity in the patient population. Resident alphabeta T cells in normal human skin are also sequenced, complicating scalp TCR repertoire analysis, unlike mouse skin dominated by gammadelta T cells. Compared with normal scalp, lesional scalp had higher clonality and more expanded CD8+ clones, particularly in alopecia totalis/universalis, a pattern that suggests antigenic drive.

Library method: the immunoSEQ multiplex PCR assay. To provide template for TCR sequencing, every sample had RNA extracted and reverse transcribed into cDNA. First-strand cDNA was synthesized with SuperScript III using a 2:1 mix of oligo-dT and random hexamers. A synthetic immune receptor repertoire was used to assess amplification bias, and residual bias was removed computationally. Per the source publication's procedure: Raw reads were preprocessed to remove errors, and CDR3 was defined by IMGT conventions from the conserved cysteine to phenylalanine. Clonality was computed as 1 minus the Shannon entropy, with the entropy normalized by log2 of the number of productive unique TCRs. Whether each scalp clone was CD4 or CD8 was inferred by checking scalp TCRbeta sequences against the CD4 and CD8 repertoires from sorted blood. TCRdb re-hosts the immuneACCESS table, in-frame sequences only. Its copies lack some clones; in the studies checked, an unresolved V gene accounts for under half of them, and the cause for the rest is not known. The V and J calls and the clone size are those of that table, but D and trimming were determined from the DNA. The sample table holds 100,000 to 150,000 clones, of which 45% to 60% were seen once. Together, the top ten hold 4.5% of the sample.

The time point label, as the study defines it: baseline before oral tofacitinib. Lesional scalp punch biopsies and peripheral blood were collected from alopecia areata patients. PBMCs were separated by density centrifugation and stained for CD3, CD4 and CD8, after which CD4+ and CD8+ T cells were sorted on a FACSAria. Including the terminal cysteine and phenylalanine, the CDR3 comprises 15 residues. Of the read, only the CDR3 DNA is kept; its 45 bases are in frame from base 1. Ends trimmed: V by 0 bases, J by 7 bases; bases unmatched to a gene: 7. The CDR1 and CDR2 encoded by the germline V gene (reference sequence) are MNHEY and SMNVEV. A word on this clone: Which antigen it targets is not known. No base qualities exist here, and no much larger clone lies one base off it.

This clonotype was obtained from a human donor with alopecia areata. Material: CD4+ T cells sorted from blood, obtained at week 0. The rearranged segments are TRBV27 and TRBJ2-7; 9 middle bases align to TRBD1. In nucleotides, the sequence is TGTGCCAGCAGTTTATCAAGGACAGGGGATGGGGAGCAGTACTTC. The translation is CASSLSRTGDGEQYF.